This T cell receptor (beta chain) stems from a study of beta chain features in type 1 diabetes. Sorting that relied on CD45RO/CCR7/CD25/CD127/CD95/CD27 yielded CD4+ naive, central memory, regulatory and stem cell-like memory cells. The investigators reverse transcribed all of the isolated RNA, so they sequenced expressed TCRB transcripts. Sequencing used immunoSEQ multiplex PCR; TCRdb keeps in-frame clones, though not all of them. The repertoire holds hundreds of thousands of clones, with about a sixth as singletons. The V end was cut by 4 bases, the J end by 3 bases, with 10 bases between. Germline V gene data show CDR1 as SNHLY and CDR2 as FYNNEI. This CDR3 spans 13 amino acids.

Material: naive CD4+ T cells from blood. The chain links TRBV2 to TRBJ2-7, with D unclear. This clonotype was sampled from a young man in good health. CDR3 region: CASSGSSSYEQYF. The CDR3 DNA reads TGTGCCAGCAGTGGGTCGAGCAGCTACGAGCAGTACTTC.